This T cell receptor (beta chain) was documented in a study of PD-L1 blockade in urothelial cancer. About the study: Patients initiated atezolizumab around 2014 at 1,200 mg intravenously every 3 weeks. Patients had been given 0 to 3 earlier chemotherapy regimens.

The V and J ends lost 8 bases and 0 bases respectively, with 12 bases between them. The CDR3 totals 14 residues. Germline V gene data show CDR1 as MNHNS and CDR2 as SASEGT. This sample's time point: peripheral blood 6 weeks after treatment start. Repertoires were generated with immunoSEQ multiplex PCR, while TCRdb's copy carries only in-frame clones and drops some. Seen here are some 120,000 clones, approximately 90% observed once, and the top ten hold about 1.8%. The V gene is TRBV6-1, the J gene TRBJ2-3; maybe TRBD1 (6 bases). The sequence was obtained from a man between 60 and 70 years old with urothelial cancer. The sequenced sample was PBMCs, obtained around atezolizumab (anti-PD-L1) treatment. The CDR3 DNA follows: TGTGCCAGCGACGACAGGCGAAGCACAGATACGCAGTATTTT. Translating it yields CASDDRRSTDTQYF.